Only a few counts were recorded for the clone carrying this T cell receptor (beta chain). Its antigen is unknown. Generation of TCR beta libraries employed quantitative 5'-RACE incorporating molecular barcodes. TCRdb processed the 5' RACE reads anew with MiXCR; each CDR3 protein has one entry. This table holds approximately 88,000 distinct CDR3 sequences, about 9% found once. This sample is part of a study of CD8 T cells in ankylosing spondylitis. Points from the study as a whole: Some of these motif variants have turned up before, in reports on reactive arthritis synovial fluid and blood. A TCR beta motif made of roughly eight highly homologous variants seemed typical of ankylosing spondylitis blood. Disease-linked clones proved CD8+ and comparatively uncommon in peripheral blood.

Germline V gene data show CDR1 as SGHAT and CDR2 as FQDESV (reference sequence). Deletions cut 1 base from V and 0 bases from J, with 16 bases between. The CDR3 runs 18 residues. This TCR derives from a male donor with ankylosing spondylitis or in good health (not recorded which). The material sequenced was blood, either unsorted or a sorted T cell fraction (not recorded which). The gene calls are TRBV11-1 and TRBJ1-3; tentative D call: TRBD1 (5 bases). DNA for the CDR3: TGTGCCAGCAGCTTAGGAGGCAGACGAGACAGCTCTGGAAACACCATATATTTT. It translates to CASSLGGRRDSSGNTIYF. The whole variable domain, filled in from reference TRBV11-1 and TRBJ1-3, reads EAEVAQSPRYKITEKSQAVAFWCDPISGHATLYWYRQILGQGPELLVQFQDESVVDDSQLPKDRFSAERLKGVDSTLKIQPAELGDSAMYLCASSLGGRRDSSGNTIYFGEGSWLTVV.